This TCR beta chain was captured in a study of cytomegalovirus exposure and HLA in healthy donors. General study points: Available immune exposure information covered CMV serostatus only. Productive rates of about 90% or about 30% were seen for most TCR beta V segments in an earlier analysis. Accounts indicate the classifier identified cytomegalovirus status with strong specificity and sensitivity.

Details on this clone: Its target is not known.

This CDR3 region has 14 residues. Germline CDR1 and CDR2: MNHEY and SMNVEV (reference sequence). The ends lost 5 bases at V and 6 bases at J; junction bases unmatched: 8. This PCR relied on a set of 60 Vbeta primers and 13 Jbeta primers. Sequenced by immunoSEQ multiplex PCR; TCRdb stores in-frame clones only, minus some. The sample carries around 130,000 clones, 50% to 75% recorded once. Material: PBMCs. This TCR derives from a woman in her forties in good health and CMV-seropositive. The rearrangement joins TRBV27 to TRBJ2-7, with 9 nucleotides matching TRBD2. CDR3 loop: CASSLSGSGGEQYF. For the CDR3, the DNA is TGTGCCAGCAGTCTTAGCGGGAGTGGCGGCGAGCAGTACTTC.